The clone carrying this T cell receptor beta chain was picked up many times. The germline V gene encodes CDR1 SEHNR and CDR2 FQNEAQ (reference sequence). This CDR3 is built from 14 residues. Trimming shortened V by 3 bases and J by 5 bases, and 13 bases separated the two germline ends. These data belong to a study of blood T cell repertoires in COVID-19. Study in general: The origin of the acute and convalescent COVID-19 samples was the United States, Italy and Spain. Sources were T cells, B-cell-depleted T cells, or PBMCs; the material itself was cDNA or gDNA.

As originally analysed: From reference gene primer amplification, estimates of nucleated cell counts were derived. The repertoire was sequenced with immunoSEQ multiplex PCR; TCRdb's copy has only in-frame clones and lacks some. From that table come the V and J calls and clone size; the DNA was used to work out D and trimming. The table lists roughly 410,000 clones, roughly nine tenths of them singletons, with about 1.2% in the top ten. The sample taken for sequencing was peripheral blood. The source of this sequence is a man between 40 and 49 years old with acute or convalescent COVID-19. This chain joins TRBV7-9 and TRBJ2-5; tentative D call: TRBD1 (6 bases). CDR3 DNA sequence: TGTGCCAGCAGCTTCTACAGGGACGAGGAGACCCAGTACTTC. It specifies CASSFYRDEETQYF.